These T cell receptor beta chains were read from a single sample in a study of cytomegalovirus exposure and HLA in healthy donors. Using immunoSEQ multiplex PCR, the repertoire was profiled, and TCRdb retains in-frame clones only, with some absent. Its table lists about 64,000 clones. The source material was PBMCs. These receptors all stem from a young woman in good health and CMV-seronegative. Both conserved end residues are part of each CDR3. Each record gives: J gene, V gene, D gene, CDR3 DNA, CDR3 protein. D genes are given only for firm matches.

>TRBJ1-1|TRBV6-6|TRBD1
TGTGCCAGCAGTTACGACAGGGCTGGCACTGAAGCTTTCTTT
CASSYDRAGTEAFF
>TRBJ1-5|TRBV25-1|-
TGTGCCAGCAGTGAATGGAGCAGGGGATATGATCAGCCCCAGCATTTT
CASSEWSRGYDQPQHF
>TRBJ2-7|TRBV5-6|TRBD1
TGTGCCAGCAGCGCACGACAGGGGAACCTGGTCTACGAGCAGTACTTC
CASSARQGNLVYEQYF
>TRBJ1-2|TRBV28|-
TGTGCCAGCCGCGTGGGGCGGAACTATGGCTACACCTTC
CASRVGRNYGYTF
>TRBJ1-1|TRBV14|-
TGTGCCAGCAGCCCAATCGGGTATAGCACTGAAGCTTTCTTT
CASSPIGYSTEAFF
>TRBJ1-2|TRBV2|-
TGTGCCAGCAGTGAAGCCCGGGGGACTCCTGGCTACACCTTC
CASSEARGTPGYTF
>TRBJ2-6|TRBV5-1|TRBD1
TGCGCCAGCTCACGAACAGGACAGGGGCCCGGGGCCAACGTCCTGACTTTC
CASSRTGQGPGANVLTF
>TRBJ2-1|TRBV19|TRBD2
TGTGCCAGTAGTTCAGTGGGTAGCGGGAGCGACAATGAGCAGTTCTTC
CASSSVGSGSDNEQFF
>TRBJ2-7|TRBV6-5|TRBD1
TGTGCCAGCAGTTACTCTTTTTGGACAGGGGGCTACGAGCAGTACTTC
CASSYSFWTGGYEQYF
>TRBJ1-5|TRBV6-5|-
TGTGCCAGCAGTTACTCGTTTCGGGGGAATCAGCCCCAGCATTTT
CASSYSFRGNQPQHF
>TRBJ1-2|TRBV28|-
TGTGCCAGCAGTTCCTCCAGGGGAAGTAGATATGGCTACACCTTC
CASSSSRGSRYGYTF
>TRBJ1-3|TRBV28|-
TGTGCCAGCAGTTTAGAGTACACCATATATTTT
CASSLEYTIYF
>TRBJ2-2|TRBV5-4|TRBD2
TGTGCCAGCAGCTTGGGTGGACTAGCGGGAGCAAACACCGGGGAGCTGTTTTTT
CASSLGGLAGANTGELFF
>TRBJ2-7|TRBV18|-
TGTGCCAGCTCACTCCTTCGGGGAGTGAGGGTCTACGAGCAGTACTTC
CASSLLRGVRVYEQYF
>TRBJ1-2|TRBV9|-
TGTGCCAGCAGCCCGTGGGACACTTCCAACTATGGCTACACCTTC
CASSPWDTSNYGYTF
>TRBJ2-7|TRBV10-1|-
TGCGACAGCAGTACGGACAGCTCCTACGAGCAGTACTTC
CDSSTDSSYEQYF
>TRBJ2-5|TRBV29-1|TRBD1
TGCAGCTCAGGGGGACGTGTGGAGACCCAGTACTTC
CSSGGRVETQYF
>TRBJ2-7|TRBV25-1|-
TGTGCCAGCAGTGAGGATGGGGAAGGGGGGGCCTACGAGCAGTACTTC
CASSEDGEGGAYEQYF
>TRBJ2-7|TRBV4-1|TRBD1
TGCGCCAGCAGCTCGGGACAGGGCTGGACCTACGAGCAGTACTTC
CASSSGQGWTYEQYF
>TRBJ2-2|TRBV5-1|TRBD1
TGCGCCAGCAGCTTCCGGACAGGGGGCCGTGGAGCCGGGGAGCTGTTTTTT
CASSFRTGGRGAGELFF
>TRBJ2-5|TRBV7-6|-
TGTGCCAGCAGCCTCGTCAGGACCCAGTACTTC
CASSLVRTQYF
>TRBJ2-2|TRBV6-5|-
TGTGCCAGCAGCCCCGACCAGGGGCCCGGGGAGCTGTTTTTT
CASSPDQGPGELFF
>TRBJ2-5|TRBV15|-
TGTGCCACCAGCAGAGAAAACATTCCGCCCCAAGAGACCCAGTACTTC
CATSRENIPPQETQYF
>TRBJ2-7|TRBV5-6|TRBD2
TGTGCCAGCAGCTGGGGGGGGACTACCTACTACGAGCAGTACTTC
CASSWGGTTYYEQYF
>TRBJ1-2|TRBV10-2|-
TGCGCCAGCAGTATATGGTTCACAGGGAGTAGCTACACCTTC
CASSIWFTGSSYTF
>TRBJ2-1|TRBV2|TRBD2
TGTGCCAGCAGTGACTTAGCGGGGGGAGACAATGAGCAGTTCTTC
CASSDLAGGDNEQFF
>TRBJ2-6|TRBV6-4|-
TGTGCCAGCAGTGACGGACTCTATGGGGCCAACGTCCTGACTTTC
CASSDGLYGANVLTF
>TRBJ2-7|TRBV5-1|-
TGCGCCAGCAGCTTCCAAAGAGGGTACGAGCAGTACTTC
CASSFQRGYEQYF
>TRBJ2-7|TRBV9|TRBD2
TGTGCCAGCAGCGTTAGTAGCGGGAGCCACGAGCAGTACTTC
CASSVSSGSHEQYF
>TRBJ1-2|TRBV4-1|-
TGCGCCAGCAGCCATGAAACAGGAGTTCGAGGCTATGGCTACACCTTC
CASSHETGVRGYGYTF
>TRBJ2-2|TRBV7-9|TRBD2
TGTGCCAGCAGCCATGGTAGCGGGAGGACGAACACCGGGGAGCTGTTTTTT
CASSHGSGRTNTGELFF
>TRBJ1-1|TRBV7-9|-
TGTGCCAGCAGCCCCTGGGGGGACACTGAAGCTTTCTTT
CASSPWGDTEAFF
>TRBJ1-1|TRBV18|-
TGTGCCAGCTCCCTGACAGTGAACACTGAAGCTTTCTTT
CASSLTVNTEAFF
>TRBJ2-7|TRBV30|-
TGTGCCTGGAGTGTACGGCAGGGGCCCGAGCAGTACTTC
CAWSVRQGPEQYF
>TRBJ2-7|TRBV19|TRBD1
TGTGCCAGTAGAAAGGGACAGGGTGACGAGCAGTACTTC
CASRKGQGDEQYF
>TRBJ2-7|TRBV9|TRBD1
TGTGCCAGCAGCGCCCCCGGGACAGGGGGTTTCGAGCAGTACTTC
CASSAPGTGGFEQYF
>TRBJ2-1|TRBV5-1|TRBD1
TGCGCCAGCAGCTGGACAGGGTACAATGAGCAGTTCTTC
CASSWTGYNEQFF
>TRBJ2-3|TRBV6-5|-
TGTGCCAGCAGTTACTCGTCCCCGACAGATACGCAGTATTTT
CASSYSSPTDTQYF
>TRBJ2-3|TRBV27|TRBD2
TGTGCCAGCAGTTTGCGCGGGAGGAGTGCAGATACGCAGTATTTT
CASSLRGRSADTQYF
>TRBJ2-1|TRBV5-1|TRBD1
TGCGCCAGCAGCTTGTTGACAGGGGGCGCTGGCAATGAGCAGTTCTTC
CASSLLTGGAGNEQFF
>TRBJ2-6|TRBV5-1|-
TGCGCCAGCAGCTCACAGAACTCTGGGGCCAACGTCCTGACTTTC
CASSSQNSGANVLTF
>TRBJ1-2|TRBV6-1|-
TGTGCCAGCAGTGAAGCGGGGGCCGGGATGGGATGCACCTTC
CASSEAGAGMGCTF
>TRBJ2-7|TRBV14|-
TGTGCCAGCAGCCAAGAAACCGCTTACCGGTACGAGCAGTACTTC
CASSQETAYRYEQYF
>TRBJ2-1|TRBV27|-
TGTGCCAGCAGTTTCGACAGCTACAATGAGCAGTTCTTC
CASSFDSYNEQFF
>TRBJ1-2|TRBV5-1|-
TGCGCCAGCAGCTATGAGGTGTCCGGGACATTGGATGGCTACACCTTC
CASSYEVSGTLDGYTF
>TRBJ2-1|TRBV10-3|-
TGTGCCATCAGTGAGGGCGGAGTTGGCTACAATGAGCAGTTCTTC
CAISEGGVGYNEQFF
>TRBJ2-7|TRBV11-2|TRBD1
TGTGCCAGCAGCTACGGGACAGGAATCTACGAGCAGTACTTC
CASSYGTGIYEQYF
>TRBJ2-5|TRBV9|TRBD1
TGTGCCAGCAGCTCTCGGGACAGGGTCGGAGAGACCCAGTACTTC
CASSSRDRVGETQYF
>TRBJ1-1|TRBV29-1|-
TGCAGCGTTGCCTTCCGGTTTGGTGAAGCTTTCTTT
CSVAFRFGEAFF
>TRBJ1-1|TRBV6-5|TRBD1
TGTGCCAGCAGTTACTCAGACAGGGCAGCTGAAGCTTTCTTT
CASSYSDRAAEAFF
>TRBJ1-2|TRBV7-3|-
TGTGCCAGCAGCCCCAACGGTGGCTACACCTTC
CASSPNGGYTF